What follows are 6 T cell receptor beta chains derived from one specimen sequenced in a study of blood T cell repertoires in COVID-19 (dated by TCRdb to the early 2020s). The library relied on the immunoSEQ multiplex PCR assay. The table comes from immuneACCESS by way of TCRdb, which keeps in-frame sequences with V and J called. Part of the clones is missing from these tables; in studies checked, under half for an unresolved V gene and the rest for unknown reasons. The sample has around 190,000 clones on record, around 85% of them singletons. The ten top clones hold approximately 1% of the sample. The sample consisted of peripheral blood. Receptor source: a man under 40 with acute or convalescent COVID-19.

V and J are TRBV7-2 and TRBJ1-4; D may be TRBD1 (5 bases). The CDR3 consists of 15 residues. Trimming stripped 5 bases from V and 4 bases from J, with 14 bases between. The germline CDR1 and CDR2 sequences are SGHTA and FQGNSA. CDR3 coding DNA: TGTGCCAGCAGCCCCCGACAGAATCGTAATGAAAAACTGTTTTTT. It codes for CASSPRQNRNEKLFF. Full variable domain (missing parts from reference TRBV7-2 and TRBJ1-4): GAGVSQSPSNKVTEKGKDVELRCDPISGHTALYWYRQSLGQGLEFLIYFQGNSAPDKSGLPSDRFSAERTGGSVSTLTIQRTQQEDSAVYLCASSPRQNRNEKLFFGSGTQLSVL.

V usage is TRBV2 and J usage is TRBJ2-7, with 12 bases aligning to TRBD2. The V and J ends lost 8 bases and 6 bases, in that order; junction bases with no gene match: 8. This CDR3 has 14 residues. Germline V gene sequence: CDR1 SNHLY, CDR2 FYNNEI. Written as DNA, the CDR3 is TGTGCCAGCGGGGCTAGCGGGAGGGCCTTCGAGCAGTACTTC. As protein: CASGASGRAFEQYF.

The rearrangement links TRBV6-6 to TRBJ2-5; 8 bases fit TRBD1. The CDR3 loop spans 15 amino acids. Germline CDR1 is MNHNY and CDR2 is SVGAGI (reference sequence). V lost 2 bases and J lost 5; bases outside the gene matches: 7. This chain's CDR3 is CASSYRQGARETQYF. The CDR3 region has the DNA TGTGCCAGCAGTTACCGGCAGGGGGCGAGGGAGACCCAGTACTTC.

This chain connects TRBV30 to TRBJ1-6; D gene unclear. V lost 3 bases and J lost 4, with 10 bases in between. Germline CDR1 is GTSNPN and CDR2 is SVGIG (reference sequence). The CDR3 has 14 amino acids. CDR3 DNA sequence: TGTGCCTGGAGGTTCAGCGGTTATAATTCACCCCTCCACTTT. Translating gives CAWRFSGYNSPLHF. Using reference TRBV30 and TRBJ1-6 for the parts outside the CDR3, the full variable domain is SQTIHQWPATLVQPVGSPLSLECTVEGTSNPNLYWYRQAAGRGLQLLFYSVGIGQISSEVPQNLSASRPQDRQFILSSKKLLLSDSGFYLCAWRFSGYNSPLHFGNGTRLTVT.

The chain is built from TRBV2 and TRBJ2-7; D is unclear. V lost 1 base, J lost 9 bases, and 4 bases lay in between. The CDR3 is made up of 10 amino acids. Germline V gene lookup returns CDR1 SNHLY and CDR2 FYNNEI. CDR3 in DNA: TGTGCCAGCAGTGAAGTCGTGCAGTACTTC. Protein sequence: CASSEVVQYF.

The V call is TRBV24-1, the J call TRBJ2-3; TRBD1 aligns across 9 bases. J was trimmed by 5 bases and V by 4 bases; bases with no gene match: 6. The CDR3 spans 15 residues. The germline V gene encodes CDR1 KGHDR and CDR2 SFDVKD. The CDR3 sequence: CATSDRTGVGDTQYF. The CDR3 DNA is TGTGCCACCAGTGACCGGACAGGGGTGGGAGATACGCAGTATTTT.